Listed below are T cell receptor beta chains from one sample, sequenced in a study of T cell repertoires in cytomegalovirus infection. A single record per CDR3 protein comes from TCRdb applying MiXCR to the reads. The sample has around 170,000 distinct CDR3 sequences, 13% to 15% seen once. Specimen: PBMCs. The receptors derive from a human donor in good health (CMV status not recorded). Some clones in this sample may be carry-over from other donors' samples. Each CDR3 is given with its conserved first and last residue. The D gene is left open where the match is weak. Not every row has a clone size; where given, it reads once, few, many or a size class.

V	length	J	D	size	CDR3	DNA
TRBV14	14	TRBJ2-2	-	-	CASSQDGRQRGLFF	TGTGCCAGCAGCCAAGATGGTCGACAGAGGGGGCTGTTTTTT
TRBV30	16	TRBJ1-5	TRBD1	many	CAWSVRGTGGRQPQHF	TGTGCCTGGAGTGTACGGGGGACAGGGGGCAGGCAGCCCCAGCATTTT
TRBV20-1	16	TRBJ1-2	TRBD1	-	CSAILGQGWTDYGYTF	TGCAGTGCTATTCTCGGACAGGGCTGGACTGACTATGGCTACACCTTC
TRBV3-1	13	TRBJ2-5	TRBD1	-	CASTGTGQETQYF	TGTGCCAGCACCGGGACAGGGCAAGAGACCCAGTACTTC
TRBV28	12	TRBJ2-5	-	many	CASSILQETQYF	TGTGCCAGCAGTATTTTACAAGAGACCCAGTACTTC
TRBV19	15	TRBJ1-4	-	-	CASRRTVATNEKLFF	TGTGCCAGTAGACGGACAGTTGCAACTAATGAAAAACTGTTTTTT
TRBV20-1	13	TRBJ2-2	-	once	CSASRQNTGELFF	TGCAGTGCTAGCCGGCAGAACACCGGGGAGCTGTTTTTT
TRBV5-5	16	TRBJ2-2	TRBD2	-	CASSLAPGGQAGELFF	TGTGCCAGCAGCTTGGCCCCGGGAGGTCAGGCCGGGGAGCTGTTTTTT
TRBV7-9	15	TRBJ2-7	TRBD1	many	CASGRWGQGSYEQYF	TGTGCCAGCGGTAGGTGGGGACAGGGATCCTACGAGCAGTACTTC
TRBV4-2	17	TRBJ2-1	-	few	CASSQDLRGTIYNEQFF	TGTGCCAGCAGCCAAGATCTAAGAGGGACAATATACAATGAGCAGTTCTTC
TRBV20-1	14	TRBJ1-1	TRBD1	-	CSASRTGGKTEAFF	TGCAGTGCTAGTCGGACAGGGGGAAAGACTGAAGCTTTCTTT
TRBV10-3	19	TRBJ2-1	TRBD2	-	CAISESVAPLRGGRNEQFF	TGTGCCATCAGTGAGTCGGTTGCTCCCCTCCGGGGGGGCCGCAATGAGCAGTTCTTC
TRBV29-1	16	TRBJ1-2	-	many	CSVEDRKDTAPYGYTF	TGCAGCGTTGAAGATCGAAAGGACACGGCTCCTTACGGCTACACCTTC
TRBV28	15	TRBJ1-5	-	many	CASKDRADSNQPQHF	TGTGCCAGCAAAGACCGGGCGGATAGCAATCAGCCCCAGCATTTT
TRBV24-1	15	TRBJ2-1	-	-	CATSQEGGPRNEQFF	TGTGCCACCAGTCAGGAGGGGGGGCCCAGGAATGAGCAGTTCTTC
TRBV6-1	14	TRBJ1-2	-	many	CASSEGTQRDGYTF	TGTGCCAGCAGTGAGGGCACGCAGAGGGATGGCTACACCTTC
TRBV19	13	TRBJ1-4	-	few	CASAGGGGEKLFF	TGTGCCAGCGCCGGCGGGGGAGGCGAAAAACTGTTTTTT
TRBV28	15	TRBJ1-5	TRBD1	few	CASRWDRPSNQPQHF	TGTGCCAGCAGGTGGGACAGACCTAGCAATCAGCCCCAGCATTTT
TRBV28	15	TRBJ2-5	TRBD2	many	CASNPVRGAGETQYF	TGTGCCAGCAACCCAGTGCGGGGGGCGGGGGAGACCCAGTACTTC
TRBV28	15	TRBJ2-5	TRBD2	few	CASSSGGSARETQYF	TGTGCCAGCAGTTCCGGGGGGAGCGCGAGGGAGACCCAGTACTTC
TRBV28	15	TRBJ2-7	-	few	CASSFRGGNSYEQYF	TGTGCCAGCAGTTTTCGGGGCGGGAACTCCTACGAGCAGTACTTC
TRBV29-1	14	TRBJ2-3	TRBD1	few	CSVVDRGRADTQYF	TGCAGCGTCGTGGACAGGGGGCGCGCAGATACGCAGTATTTT
TRBV7-2	11	TRBJ2-1	-	few	CASSLDGEQFF	TGTGCCAGCAGCTTAGATGGTGAGCAGTTCTTC
TRBV10-3	18	TRBJ1-4	TRBD1	few	CAISERGGGPSTNEKLFF	TGTGCCATCAGTGAGAGGGGAGGGGGCCCTTCAACTAATGAAAAACTGTTTTTT
TRBV6-5	13	TRBJ2-3	-	few	CASSYLQTDTQYF	TGTGCCAGCAGTTACCTCCAGACAGATACGCAGTATTTT
TRBV29-1	14	TRBJ2-3	-	many	CSVGNRLSTDTQYF	TGCAGCGTGGGAAACAGGCTAAGCACAGATACGCAGTATTTT
TRBV27	14	TRBJ2-5	-	many	CASSLAGTWETQYF	TGTGCCAGCAGTTTAGCAGGGACGTGGGAGACCCAGTACTTC
TRBV25-1	16	TRBJ2-2	TRBD1	-	CASSESRQGISGELFF	TGTGCCAGCAGTGAATCACGACAGGGGATTTCCGGGGAGCTGTTTTTT
TRBV3-1	14	TRBJ2-3	-	few	CASSQVGSTDTQYF	TGTGCCAGCAGCCAAGTGGGCAGCACAGATACGCAGTATTTT
TRBV5-1	15	TRBJ2-1	TRBD2	-	CASSTLAGTYNEQFF	TGCGCCAGCAGCACCCTAGCGGGAACCTACAATGAGCAGTTCTTC
TRBV19	13	TRBJ2-1	TRBD2	few	CASSSGGGTEQFF	TGTGCCAGTAGTAGTGGGGGAGGGACTGAGCAGTTCTTC
TRBV28	14	TRBJ2-7	-	many	CASSLKGNSYEQYF	TGTGCCAGCAGTTTAAAAGGGAATTCCTACGAGCAGTACTTC
TRBV9	15	TRBJ2-1	-	-	CASSVGVFENNEQFF	TGTGCCAGCAGCGTAGGGGTTTTTGAAAACAATGAGCAGTTCTTC
TRBV12-5	14	TRBJ1-1	-	-	CASGLLTPNTEAFF	TGTGCTAGTGGTTTGTTAACACCGAACACTGAAGCTTTCTTT